Shown below are 21 T cell receptor beta chains from a single sample sequenced in a study of T cell responses to AZD1222 COVID-19 vaccine. Produced via immunoSEQ multiplex PCR; TCRdb's table is partial and in-frame only. Here the sample spans about 120,000 clones, 88% being singletons. The sample here was peripheral blood, taken 28 days after the second AZD1222 dose. The receptors originated from an adult who received the AZD1222 COVID-19 vaccine.

The chain links TRBV19 to TRBJ1-2; D might be TRBD1 (5 bases). The germline V gene encodes CDR1 LNHDA and CDR2 SQIVND (reference sequence). V gave up 10 bases and J gave up 0 bases, with 24 bases separating them. This CDR3 region has 17 residues. CDR3 in amino acids: CATTEGASGFPNYGYTF. Here the CDR3 DNA reads TGTGCCACCACCGAAGGCGCCTCAGGGTTTCCTAACTATGGCTACACCTTC.

This rearrangement joins TRBV4-3 to TRBJ2-1; D gene ambiguous. Trimming took 3 bases from V and 7 from J, leaving 10 bases between them. The CDR3 runs 13 residues. Germline V CDR1 and CDR2: LGHNA, YSLEER. For the CDR3, the DNA is TGCGCCAGCAGCCAGGCCCCCTGGAATGAGCAGTTCTTC. It translates to CASSQAPWNEQFF.

Turning to this clone: Other DNA sequences in this sample translate to the same CDR3. V gene TRBV12-5 combines with J gene TRBJ1-6; a weak D match, TRBD1 (5 bases). The CDR3 is 14 amino acids. CDR1 LGHNT and CDR2 FRNRAP come from the germline V gene. Deletions cut 4 bases from V and 7 bases from J, with 11 bases between. The CDR3 DNA sequence: TGTGCTAGTGGTTCGACAGTCCCAAATTCACCCCTCCACTTT. Translating gives CASGSTVPNSPLHF.

A word on this clone: The identical CDR3 is also encoded by other nucleotide sequences in the sample. The rearrangement joins TRBV7-9 to TRBJ1-5; D is undetermined. There are 12 residues in the CDR3. V lost 1 base to trimming and J lost 4 bases, with 2 bases between them. From germline, CDR1 is SEHNR and CDR2 FQNEAQ (reference sequence). CDR3 amino acids: CASSLGNQPQHF. The CDR3 nucleotides are TGTGCCAGCAGCTTAGGTAATCAGCCCCAGCATTTT.

This clone was recorded once. The chain has TRBV30 and TRBJ2-5; D possibly corresponds to TRBD2 (5 bases). The germline CDR1 and CDR2 sequences are GTSNPN and SVGIG (reference sequence). The V gene lost 3 bases and the J gene lost 3 bases, with 8 bases spanning the gap. The CDR3 has 12 amino acids. This chain's CDR3 is CAWRGSKETQYF. The CDR3 coding sequence is TGTGCCTGGAGAGGGAGCAAAGAGACCCAGTACTTC.

The rearrangement joins TRBV2 to TRBJ1-5; possible D gene TRBD1, 6 bases. Trimming took off 7 bases at V and 0 bases at J, with 13 bases between the two ends. The CDR3 spans 15 residues. The V gene's germline CDR1 is SNHLY and CDR2 FYNNEI. CDR3 in DNA: TGTGCCAGCACAAGGACAGCTTATAGCAATCAGCCCCAGCATTTT. Its translation: CASTRTAYSNQPQHF. Filled out from reference TRBV2 and TRBJ1-5, the complete variable domain reads EPEVTQTPSHQVTQMGQEVILRCVPISNHLYFYWYRQILGQKVEFLVSFYNNEISEKSEIFDDQFSVERPDGSNFTLKIRSTKLEDSAMYFCASTRTAYSNQPQHFGDGTRLSIL.

This clone was observed a handful of times. This chain joins TRBV6-4 and TRBJ2-7; D assignment may be TRBD1 or TRBD2 (5 bases each). V lost 7 bases to trimming and J lost 0 bases, with 16 bases between them. Per the germline V gene, CDR1 is MRHNA and CDR2 is SNTAGT. This CDR3 comprises 15 residues. The CDR3 spells CASTRGIHSSYEQYF. The CDR3 bases are TGTGCCAGCACGAGGGGTATCCACTCCTCCTACGAGCAGTACTTC.

This chain's CDR3 is CASSLWGSARNEKLFF. The CDR3 nucleotides are TGTGCCAGCAGTTTATGGGGGTCCGCCCGAAATGAAAAACTGTTTTTT. The chain joins TRBV28 to TRBJ1-4; D not resolved. CDR3 length: 16 amino acids. Trimming pared 0 bases from V and 5 bases from J, leaving 13 bases between. Germline V gene data show CDR1 as MDHEN and CDR2 as SYDVKM.

This chain uses TRBV9 with TRBJ2-3; TRBD1 matches 10 bases. This CDR3 has 17 amino acids. J gave up 0 bases and V 0 bases, and 4 bases lay outside the gene matches. The germline V gene encodes CDR1 SGDLS and CDR2 YYNGEE. CDR3 nucleotides: TGTGCCAGCAGCGTAGAGGGACAGGGGTTGAGCACAGATACGCAGTATTTT. Its protein product is CASSVEGQGLSTDTQYF. Complete variable domain (other parts from reference TRBV9 and TRBJ2-3): DSGVTQTPKHLITATGQRVTLRCSPRSGDLSVYWYQQSLDQGLQFLIQYYNGEERAKGNILERFSAQQFPDLHSELNLSSLELGDSALYFCASSVEGQGLSTDTQYFGPGTRLTVL.

The V gene is TRBV6-1, the J gene TRBJ1-5, with D perhaps TRBD1 (5 bases). CDR1 is MNHNS, CDR2 SASEGT, per germline. V lost 3 bases to trimming and J lost 6 bases, with 12 bases between them. The CDR3 is made up of 14 amino acids. CDR3: CASSEGRLSQPQHF. In DNA form, the CDR3 reads TGTGCCAGCAGTGAGGGACGATTGTCTCAGCCCCAGCATTTT.

The chain links TRBV25-1 to TRBJ1-2; no firm D call. V was pared by 2 bases and J by 4 bases, with 14 bases between. Germline CDR1 MGHDK, CDR2 SYGVNS. The CDR3 totals 15 residues. The CDR3 loop is CASSENLQSAYGYTF. The DNA of the CDR3 is TGTGCCAGCAGTGAAAATCTACAGTCGGCCTATGGCTACACCTTC.

The chain links TRBV29-1 to TRBJ1-1; D uncertain. This CDR3 comprises 13 residues. Germline V gives CDR1 SQVTM, CDR2 ANQGSEA. The V gene lost 2 bases and the J gene lost 0 bases, with 7 bases spanning the gap. Written as DNA, the CDR3 is TGCAGCGTTGAACGGCGCATGAACACTGAAGCTTTCTTT. Amino acid sequence: CSVERRMNTEAFF.

This chain uses TRBV15 with TRBJ1-5; D ambiguous. The CDR3 length is 13 residues. The V end was cut by 0 bases, the J end by 12 bases, with 12 bases between. The V gene's germline CDR1 is LNHNV and CDR2 YYDKDF (reference sequence). CDR3 DNA: TGTGCCACCAGCAGAGATGACGGCGCCCACCAGCATTTT. Amino acids: CATSRDDGAHQHF.

The CDR3 DNA follows: TGTGCCAGCAGCTCCCGACTAGCGGATAGCACAGATACGCAGTATTTT. It translates to CASSSRLADSTDTQYF. J is TRBJ2-3 and V is TRBV7-3, with 9 nucleotides matching TRBD2. This CDR3 comprises 16 residues. From germline, CDR1 is SGHTA and CDR2 FQGTGA. The trim removed 4 bases at V and 0 bases at J, leaving 5 bases unmatched.

The chain links TRBV7-2 to TRBJ2-4; D remains ambiguous. The CDR3 consists of 14 residues. Germline V lookup: CDR1 SGHTA, CDR2 FQGNSA. With 5 bases removed from V and 0 bases from J, the gap between germline ends came to 8 bases. This CDR3 reads CASSPALAKNIQYF. The CDR3, as DNA: TGTGCCAGCAGCCCTGCACTAGCCAAAAACATTCAGTACTTC.

The V gene is TRBV7-6, the J gene TRBJ1-2; 8 nucleotides align to TRBD1. The CDR3 contains 14 residues. The germline CDR1 and CDR2 sequences are SGHVS and FNYEAQ. V shed 4 bases, J shed 4 bases, and the junction held 5 bases outside the gene matches. CDR3 nucleotides: TGTGCCAGCAGCTCATCAGGGGGCATCTATGGCTACACCTTC. This sequence encodes CASSSSGGIYGYTF.

V usage is TRBV6-4 and J usage is TRBJ2-1; TRBD2 agrees at 14 bases. With V trimmed by 4 bases and J by 9 bases, 5 bases remained unmatched. The CDR3 length is 15 residues. The germline V gene encodes CDR1 MRHNA and CDR2 SNTAGT. The chain's CDR3 is CASSGGLAGVSEQFF. The CDR3 DNA reads as TGTGCCAGCAGTGGGGGACTAGCGGGAGTAAGTGAGCAGTTCTTC.

The sample holds one count of this clone. The chain recombines TRBV29-1 with TRBJ2-7; 11 bases match TRBD2. The CDR3 spans 15 residues. CDR1 is SQVTM, CDR2 ANQGSEA, per germline. V was pared by 4 bases and J by 3 bases, with 8 bases of the junction left unmatched. CDR3 sequence (DNA): TGCAGCGTTGCCCGACTAGCGGGATCAGTCTACGAGCAGTACTTC. It specifies CSVARLAGSVYEQYF.

The chain combines TRBV19 with TRBJ1-5; 7 bases agree with TRBD1. V lost 3 bases, J lost 0 bases, and 14 bases stayed unmatched. Germline loops: CDR1 LNHDA, CDR2 SQIVND (reference sequence). CDR3 length: 19 amino acids. CDR3 loop: CASSMVRHRGVGSNQPQHF. In DNA, the CDR3 is TGTGCCAGTAGTATGGTTAGGCACAGGGGAGTAGGTAGCAATCAGCCCCAGCATTTT.

The chain recombines TRBV7-2 with TRBJ1-5; perhaps TRBD1 as D (5 bases). CDR1 is SGHTA, CDR2 FQGNSA, per germline. This CDR3 has 15 amino acids. Trimming pared 4 bases from V and 10 bases from J, leaving 20 bases between. CDR3 DNA sequence: TGTGCCAGCAGCTCTTTGACCGGGGCGGGATTCCCCCAGCATTTT. The encoded protein is CASSSLTGAGFPQHF.

The chain recombines TRBV3-1 (or the pseudogene TRBV3-2) with TRBJ2-7; D gene unclear. Trimming cost V 4 bases and J 6 bases, with 19 bases left between them. Germline lookup yields CDR1 LGHDT and CDR2 YNNKEL (reference sequence). This CDR3 contains 15 residues. The CDR3 nucleotides read TGTGCCAGCAGCCTAGCCAGCATTTGTCAAGGCGAGCAGTACTTC. Protein sequence: CASSLASICQGEQYF.